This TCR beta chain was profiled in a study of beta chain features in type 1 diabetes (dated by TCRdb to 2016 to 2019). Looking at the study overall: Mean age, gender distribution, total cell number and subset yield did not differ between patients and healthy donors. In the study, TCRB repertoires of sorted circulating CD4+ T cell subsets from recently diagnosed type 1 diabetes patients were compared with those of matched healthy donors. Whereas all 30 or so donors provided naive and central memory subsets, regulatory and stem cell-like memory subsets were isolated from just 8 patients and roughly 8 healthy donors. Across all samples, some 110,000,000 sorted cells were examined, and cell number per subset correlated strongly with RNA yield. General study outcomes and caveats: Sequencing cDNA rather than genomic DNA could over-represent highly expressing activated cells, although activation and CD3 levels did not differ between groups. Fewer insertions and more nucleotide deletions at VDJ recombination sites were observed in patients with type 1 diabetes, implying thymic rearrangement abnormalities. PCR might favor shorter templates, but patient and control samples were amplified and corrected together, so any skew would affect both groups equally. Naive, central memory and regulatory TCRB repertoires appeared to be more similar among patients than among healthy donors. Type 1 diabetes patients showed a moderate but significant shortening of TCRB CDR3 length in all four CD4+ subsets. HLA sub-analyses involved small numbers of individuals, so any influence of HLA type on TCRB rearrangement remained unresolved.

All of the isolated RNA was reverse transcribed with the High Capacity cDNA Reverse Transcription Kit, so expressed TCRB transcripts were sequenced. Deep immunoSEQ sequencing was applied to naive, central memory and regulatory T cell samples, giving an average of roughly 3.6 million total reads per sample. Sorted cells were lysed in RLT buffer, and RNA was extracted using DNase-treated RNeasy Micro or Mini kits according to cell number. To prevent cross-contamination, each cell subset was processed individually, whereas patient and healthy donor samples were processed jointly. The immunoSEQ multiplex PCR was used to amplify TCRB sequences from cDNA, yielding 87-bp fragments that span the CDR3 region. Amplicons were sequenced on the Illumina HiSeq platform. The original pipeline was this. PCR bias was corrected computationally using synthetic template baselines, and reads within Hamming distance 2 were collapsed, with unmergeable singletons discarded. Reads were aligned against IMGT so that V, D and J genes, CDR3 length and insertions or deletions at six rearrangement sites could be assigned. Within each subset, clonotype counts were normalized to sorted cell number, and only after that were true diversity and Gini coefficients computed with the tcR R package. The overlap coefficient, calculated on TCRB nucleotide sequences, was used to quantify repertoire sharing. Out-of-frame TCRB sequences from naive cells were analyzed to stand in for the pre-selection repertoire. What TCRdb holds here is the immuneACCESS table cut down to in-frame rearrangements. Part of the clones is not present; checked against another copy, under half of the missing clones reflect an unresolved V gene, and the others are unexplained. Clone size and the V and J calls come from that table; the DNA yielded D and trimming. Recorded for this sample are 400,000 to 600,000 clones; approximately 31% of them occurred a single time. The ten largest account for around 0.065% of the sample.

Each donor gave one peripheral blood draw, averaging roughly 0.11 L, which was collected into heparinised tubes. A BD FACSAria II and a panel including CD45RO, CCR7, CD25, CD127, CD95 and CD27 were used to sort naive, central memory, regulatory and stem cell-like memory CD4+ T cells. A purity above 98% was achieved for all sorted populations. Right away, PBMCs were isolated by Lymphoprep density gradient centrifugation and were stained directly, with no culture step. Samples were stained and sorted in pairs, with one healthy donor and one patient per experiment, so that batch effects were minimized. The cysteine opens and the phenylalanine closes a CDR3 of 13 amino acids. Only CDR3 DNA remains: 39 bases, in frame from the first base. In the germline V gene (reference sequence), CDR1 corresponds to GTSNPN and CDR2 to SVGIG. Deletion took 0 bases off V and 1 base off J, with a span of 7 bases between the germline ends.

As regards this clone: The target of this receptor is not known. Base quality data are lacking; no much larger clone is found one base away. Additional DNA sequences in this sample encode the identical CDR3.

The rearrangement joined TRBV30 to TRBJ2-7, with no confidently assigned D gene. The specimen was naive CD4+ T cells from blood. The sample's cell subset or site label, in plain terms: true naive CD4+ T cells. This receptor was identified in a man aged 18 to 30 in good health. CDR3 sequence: CAWSVRVSYEQYF. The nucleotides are TGTGCCTGGAGTGTACGGGTTTCCTACGAGCAGTACTTC.